The sequence of this T cell receptor beta chain was determined in a study of T cell responses to AZD1222 COVID-19 vaccine. General study results and limits: The CD4 TCRs associated with vaccination extended across spike and predominated at 160-218 and 743-854. In a largely white British group with more females than males, clonal diversity was possibly underestimated. Only a handful of AZD1222 recipients, roughly 6 in all, had baseline seropositivity.

Produced via immunoSEQ multiplex PCR; TCRdb's table is partial and in-frame only. This table holds roughly 150,000 clones, about 90% found once. Turning to this clone: Its antigen is not known.

Trimming took off 5 bases at V and 5 bases at J, with 22 bases between the two ends. Germline V gives CDR1 MNHEY, CDR2 SMNVEV (reference sequence). CDR3 length equals 17 residues. This sequence originates from an adult in good health. Sequences were derived from peripheral blood, sampled on day 0 of AZD1222 vaccination. V is TRBV27 and J is TRBJ1-5; D is ambiguous. The CDR3 here is CASSITPGSPPDQPQHF. The DNA for the CDR3 is TGTGCCAGCAGTATAACCCCCGGGAGCCCGCCTGATCAGCCCCAGCATTTT.